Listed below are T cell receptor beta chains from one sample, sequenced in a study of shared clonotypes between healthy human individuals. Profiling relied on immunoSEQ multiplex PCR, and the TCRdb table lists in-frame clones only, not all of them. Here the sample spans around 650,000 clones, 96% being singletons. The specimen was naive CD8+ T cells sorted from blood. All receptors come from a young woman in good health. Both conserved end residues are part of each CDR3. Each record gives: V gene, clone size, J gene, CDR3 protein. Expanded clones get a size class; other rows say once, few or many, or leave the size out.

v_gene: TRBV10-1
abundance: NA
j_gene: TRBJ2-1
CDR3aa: CASSEGRISYNEQFF

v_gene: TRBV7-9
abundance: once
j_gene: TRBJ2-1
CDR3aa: CASSHTRINEQFF

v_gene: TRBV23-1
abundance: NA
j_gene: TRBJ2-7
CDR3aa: CASRVRGAYEQYF

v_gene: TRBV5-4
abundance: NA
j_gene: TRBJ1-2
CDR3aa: CASSAGGNNYGYTF

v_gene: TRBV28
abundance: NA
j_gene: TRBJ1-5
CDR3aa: CASSFRLLGQPQHF

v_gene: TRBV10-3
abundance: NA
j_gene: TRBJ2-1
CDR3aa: CAISESSGSWEQFF

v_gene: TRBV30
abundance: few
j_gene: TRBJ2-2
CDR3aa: CAWSRLAVTGELFF

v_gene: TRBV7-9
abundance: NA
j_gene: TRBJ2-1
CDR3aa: CASSSSLRSSYNEQFF

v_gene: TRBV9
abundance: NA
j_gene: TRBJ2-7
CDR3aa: CASSANSYEQYF

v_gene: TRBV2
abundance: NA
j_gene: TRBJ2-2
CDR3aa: CASTGRGFPNTGELFF

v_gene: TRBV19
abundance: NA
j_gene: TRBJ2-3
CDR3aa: CASSPGQGTDTQYF

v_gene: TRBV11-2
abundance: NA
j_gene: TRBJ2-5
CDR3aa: CASSRRWEYQETQYF

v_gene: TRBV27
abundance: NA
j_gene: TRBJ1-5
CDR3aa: CASSLFWEAQPQHF

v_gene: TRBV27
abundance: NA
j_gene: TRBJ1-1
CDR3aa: CASGLQGGGTEAFF

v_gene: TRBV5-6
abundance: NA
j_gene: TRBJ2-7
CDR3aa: CASSRARANYEQYF

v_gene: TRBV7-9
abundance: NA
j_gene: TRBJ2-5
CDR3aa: CASSYPPPGGGETQYF

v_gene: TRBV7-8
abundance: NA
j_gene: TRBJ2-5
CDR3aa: CASSLSLAGERETQYF

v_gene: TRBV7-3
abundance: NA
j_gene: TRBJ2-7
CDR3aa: CASSPRTGDYEQYF

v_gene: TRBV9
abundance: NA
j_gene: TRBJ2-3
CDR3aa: CASSVGGSDTDTQYF

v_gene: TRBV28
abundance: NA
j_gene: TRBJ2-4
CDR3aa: CASSLSDIQYF

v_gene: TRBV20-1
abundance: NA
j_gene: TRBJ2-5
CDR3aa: CSALGETQYF

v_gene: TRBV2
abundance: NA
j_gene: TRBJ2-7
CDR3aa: CASSEGSGYSYEQYF

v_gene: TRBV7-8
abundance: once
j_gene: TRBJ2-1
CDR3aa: CASSFLRTGNNEQFF

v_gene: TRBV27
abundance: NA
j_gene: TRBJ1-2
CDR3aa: CASSLLSGEGYTF

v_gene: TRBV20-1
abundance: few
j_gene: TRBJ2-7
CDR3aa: CSFRSPYEQYF

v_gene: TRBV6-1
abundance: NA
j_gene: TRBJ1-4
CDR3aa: CATRDSYYLNEKLFF

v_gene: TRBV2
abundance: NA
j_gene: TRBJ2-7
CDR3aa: CASSQQGHEQYF

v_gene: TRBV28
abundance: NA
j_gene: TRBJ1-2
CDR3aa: CAAQDVKRVHQGYTF

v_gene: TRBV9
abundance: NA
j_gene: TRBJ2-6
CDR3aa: CASSGPGTGGVGANVLTF

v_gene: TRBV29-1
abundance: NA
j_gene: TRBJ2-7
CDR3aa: CSVELTGAYEQYF

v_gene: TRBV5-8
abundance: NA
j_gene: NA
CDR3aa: CASSLRPNYEQYF

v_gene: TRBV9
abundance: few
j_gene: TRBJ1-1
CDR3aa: CASSVGANTEAFF

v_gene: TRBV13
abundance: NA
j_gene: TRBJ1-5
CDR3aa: CASSLGTGGDPQHF

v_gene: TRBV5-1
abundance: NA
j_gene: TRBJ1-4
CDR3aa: CASSLEQGYEKLFF

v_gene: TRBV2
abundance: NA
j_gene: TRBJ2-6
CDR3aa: CASSEAPWGGSGANVLTF

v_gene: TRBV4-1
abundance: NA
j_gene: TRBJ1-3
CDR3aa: CASSPGQGPSSGNTIYF

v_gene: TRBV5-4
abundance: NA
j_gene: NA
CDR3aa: CASSPSSRSGEQYF

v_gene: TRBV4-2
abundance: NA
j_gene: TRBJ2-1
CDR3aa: CASSQGSEGRYNEQFF

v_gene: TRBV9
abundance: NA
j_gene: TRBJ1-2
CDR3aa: CASSVAVGDGYTF

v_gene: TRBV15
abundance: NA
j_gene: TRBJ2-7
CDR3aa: CATSRGSGMSSYEQYF

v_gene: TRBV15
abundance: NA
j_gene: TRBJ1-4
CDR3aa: CATSPVVGGLIQEKLFF

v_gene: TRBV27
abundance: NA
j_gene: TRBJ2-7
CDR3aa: CASSPQVGPYEQYF